This T cell receptor (beta chain) derives from a study of identical twins. Study-wide points: Invariant MAIT and iNKT cells may have partly biased zero-insertion analyses.

Each CDR3 protein is one row after TCRdb ran MiXCR on the 5' RACE reads. The data hold hundreds of thousands of distinct CDR3 sequences, with 10% to 15% observed a single time. Trimming shortened V by 3 bases and J by 3 bases, and 12 bases separated the two germline ends. The CDR3 has 14 residues. This clonotype showed up just a few times. Its target is unknown. This same sample was also taken into another study, of yellow fever vaccine responses in identical twins.

The sample comprised PBMCs. This chain connects TRBV12-3 or TRBV12-4 to TRBJ2-7, with unresolved D. This receptor was identified in a woman between 18 and 29 years old in good health. This CDR3 reads CASSFGPFNYEQYF. CDR3 in DNA: TGTGCCAGCAGTTTCGGGCCGTTTAACTACGAGCAGTACTTC.